This entry describes one T cell receptor (beta chain). Its target is unknown. These data originate in a study of T cells in Graves' hyperthyroidism and ophthalmopathy. Study results and caveats: Ophthalmopathy was model-predicted a median approximately six months pre-onset. Most clonotypes expanded in thyroid above 0.001 were likewise present in blood.

Reasons for excluding patients were uncontrolled infection, other autoimmune disease, pregnancy or lactation. Each diagnosis drew on symptoms, thyroxine, TRAb, thyroid ultrasound and orbital computed tomography findings. The CDR3 length is 15 residues. Germline-derived CDR1 and CDR2 are SGHRS and YFSETQ. V lost 0 bases to trimming and J lost 3 bases, with 13 bases between them. The TCR beta CDR3 regions underwent amplification using RNA transcripts as the source. Researchers ran a first-round RT-PCR on the TCR CDR3 using the HTBI primer set. In TCRdb, the multiplex PCR reads were re-called with MiXCR into one record per CDR3 protein. Of 650,000 to 800,000 distinct CDR3 sequences listed, just under 45% are singletons.

The sequencing input was peripheral blood or thyroid tissue (not recorded which). The TCR comes from an adult man with Graves' disease, either hyperthyroidism or ophthalmopathy (not recorded which). The rearrangement links TRBV5-1 to TRBJ2-7, with D unresolved. The CDR3 region is CASSLGNRVNYEQYF. The CDR3 DNA sequence: TGCGCCAGCAGCTTGGGGAACCGGGTGAACTACGAGCAGTACTTC.